This T cell receptor beta chain stems from a study of monozygotic twins with inflammatory bowel disease. The CDR3 spans 15 residues. Germline lookup yields CDR1 DFQATT and CDR2 SNEGSKA (reference sequence). Whole-study results and caveats: IBD patients, compared with healthy twins, shared fewer clonotypes with others (especially with disease activity). Heterogeneous immunosuppressive treatment regimens may have introduced variability into patient repertoires. Healthy co-twins had higher TCRbeta inverse Simpson diversity than their IBD twins.

A note on this clonotype: Antigen: not known.

A 6-nucleotide sample barcode was carried by the UMIs, which template switching added. Using the 5' RACE reads, TCRdb records one entry per CDR3 protein without DNA. The record lists 160,000 or so distinct CDR3 sequences, of which the ten most abundant hold 2.4%. Sequencing was done on a sample of blood. The sequence came from a human donor with ulcerative colitis or Crohn's disease, or a healthy co-twin of an affected twin (not recorded which). This chain connects TRBV20-1 to TRBJ2-5; TCRdb's D call of TRBD2 is untestable without DNA. CDR3 loop: CSASKSGRSQETQYF.